This T cell receptor (beta chain) originates from a study of immune cell composition in non-small cell lung cancer. The V gene's germline CDR1 is MNHEY and CDR2 SVGAGI. Trimming cost V 6 bases and J 8 bases; bases outside gene matches: 11. The CDR3 consists of 14 residues. General study points: Squamous carcinomas (roughly 80%) more often had tumour-associated clones >0.5% than adenocarcinomas (around 33%). No significant correlation existed between pack-years smoked and tumour clonality.

Libraries were prepared by immunoSEQ multiplex PCR; TCRdb keeps only in-frame clonotypes and omits some of them. The table lists over 5,500 clones, 70% of them singletons. Note on this clone: The antigen is unknown.

The receptor comes from a human donor with non-small cell lung cancer. This chain connects TRBV6-5 to TRBJ1-2, with TRBD1 identical over 8 bases. Sequencing was done on a sample of lung tumor tissue. CDR3 loop: CASRTEDRVFGYTF. CDR3 in DNA: TGTGCCAGCAGAACGGAGGACAGGGTATTCGGCTACACCTTC.